What follows are 8 T cell receptor beta chains derived from one specimen sequenced in a study of T cell responses to AZD1222 COVID-19 vaccine. Sequenced by immunoSEQ multiplex PCR; TCRdb stores in-frame clones only, minus some. The repertoire includes about 77,000 clones, 92% of them detected once, and 4.7% sits in the top ten. Sequencing used peripheral blood, obtained 28 days after the second AZD1222 dose. All receptors come from an adult who received the AZD1222 COVID-19 vaccine.

V gene TRBV4-3 combines with J gene TRBJ1-3; D unclear. Deletions cut 0 bases from V and 4 bases from J, with 4 bases between. The germline V gene encodes CDR1 LGHNA and CDR2 YSLEER. CDR3 length: 13 amino acids. CDR3 DNA sequence: TGCGCCAGCAGCCAAGATAACGGAAACACCATATATTTT. It specifies CASSQDNGNTIYF.

This clone was counted once. The chain joins TRBV4-3 to TRBJ2-7, with TRBD2 identical over 7 bases. Unmatched junction bases numbered 5, after V lost 0 bases and J lost 3 bases. The CDR3 sequence is 15 residues long. Germline CDR1 is LGHNA and CDR2 is YSLEER. CDR3 bases: TGCGCCAGCAGCCAAGACGCACTAGCGAACTACGAGCAGTACTTC. This sequence encodes CASSQDALANYEQYF.

The V call is TRBV7-7, the J call TRBJ2-3; 8 bases match TRBD2. V lost 5 bases to trimming and J lost 8 bases; unmatched junction nucleotides: 12. CDR1 and CDR2 from the germline V gene are SSHAT and FNYEAQ (reference sequence). The length of the CDR3 is 15 residues. In nucleotides, the CDR3 is TGTGCCAGCAGCCAGTTCGTGAGCGGGAGTCCTACGCAGTATTTT. This encodes CASSQFVSGSPTQYF.

The rearrangement joins TRBV27 to TRBJ2-1; 12 nucleotides line up with TRBD2. V shed 5 bases, J shed 5 bases, and the junction held 10 bases outside the gene matches. The CDR3 runs to 17 residues. The germline V gene has CDR1 MNHEY and CDR2 SMNVEV (reference sequence). CDR3 coding DNA: TGTGCCAGCAGTCACCTAGCGGGAGGGCCGCGAGACAATGAGCAGTTCTTC. It specifies CASSHLAGGPRDNEQFF.

The chain uses TRBV25-1 and TRBJ1-2, with D uncertain. Trimming left V 1 base short and J 4 bases short, with 1 base between. This CDR3 is built from 11 residues. The germline V gene encodes CDR1 MGHDK and CDR2 SYGVNS. The CDR3 sequence is CASSEFYGYTF. The CDR3 nucleotides read TGTGCCAGCAGTGAATTCTATGGCTACACCTTC.

J is TRBJ2-7 and V is TRBV5-1; D ambiguous. The V and J ends lost 0 bases and 2 bases respectively, with 12 bases between them. The CDR3 loop spans 15 amino acids. Germline V CDR1 and CDR2: SGHRS, YFSETQ. The chain's CDR3 is CASSLALGIAYEQYF. For the CDR3, the DNA is TGCGCCAGCAGCTTGGCCCTGGGGATAGCCTACGAGCAGTACTTC.

The chain recombines TRBV12-1 with TRBJ2-2; the table calls TRBD2, which could not be checked here. TRBV12-1 is shown as a pseudogene. CDR3 length: 16 residues. CDR3 DNA sequence: TGTGCCAGCAGCTTCCATCTAGAGAAGAACACCGGGGAGCTGTTTTTT. This translates into CASSFHLEKNTGELFF.

This chain joins TRBV4-3 and TRBJ2-5; no clear D. The germline V gene encodes CDR1 LGHNA and CDR2 YSLEER. The length of the CDR3 is 15 residues. V was trimmed by 4 bases and J by 4 bases, leaving 16 bases between them. The CDR3 DNA is TGCGCCAGCAGCCCAAGCTCCGGAGATGGAGAGACCCAGTACTTC. It translates to CASSPSSGDGETQYF.